A selection of T cell receptor beta chains follows, all from one sample in a study of identical twins. From the 5' RACE reads, TCRdb called clonotypes with MiXCR, one entry per CDR3 protein. Of hundreds of thousands of distinct CDR3 sequences listed, roughly 6.2% are singletons. Sample: naive T cells sorted from blood. The receptors were gathered from a young man in good health. The CDR3 runs from the conserved cysteine through the conserved F or W. A D gene is named only where the DNA matches it firmly. Expanded clones get a size class; other rows say once, few or many, or leave the size out.

>TRBJ2-1|many|TRBD1|TRBV5-1
TGCGCCAGCCAAACCGGGACAGATTCCTACAATGAGCAGTTCTTC
CASQTGTDSYNEQFF
>TRBJ1-1|many|NA|TRBV25-1
TGTGCCAGCACAAATTTAGAGGGTCGGAACACTGAAGCTTTCTTT
CASTNLEGRNTEAFF
>TRBJ1-1|many|NA|TRBV29-1
TGCAGCGTTGACGGGGATGGGACTGAAGCTTTCTTT
CSVDGDGTEAFF
>TRBJ1-4|NA|TRBD1|TRBV3-1
TGTGCCAGCAGCCAAGAACGTGCAACAGGGGGAAAACTGTTTTTT
CASSQERATGGKLFF
>TRBJ2-1|many|NA|TRBV12-3/TRBV12-4
TGTGCCAGCATCATGTCAGCAGGTGAGCAGTTCTTC
CASIMSAGEQFF
>TRBJ1-1|many|NA|TRBV29-1
TGCAGCGTTTTGGATTTTCCCCAAGCTTTCTTT
CSVLDFPQAFF
>TRBJ1-1|many|TRBD1|TRBV5-1
TGCGCCAGCAGCTTTGACAGGGGGTGGAACACTGAAGCTTTCTTT
CASSFDRGWNTEAFF
>TRBJ2-1|NA|NA|TRBV23-1
TGCGCCAGCAGTCAGATAACACGCATCGAGCAGTTCTTC
CASSQITRIEQFF
>TRBJ2-1|many|TRBD2|TRBV12-3/TRBV12-4
TGTGCCAGCAGTGGTCGACTAGCGGGTGGTGAGCAGTTCTTC
CASSGRLAGGEQFF
>TRBJ2-1|many|TRBD2|TRBV9
TGTGCCAGCAGCGCCCCGGGACTAGCTCTTTTCCGCAATGAGCAGTTCTTC
CASSAPGLALFRNEQFF
>TRBJ2-6|NA|NA|TRBV27
TGTGCCAGCAGTTTAGGTGGGGCCTCTGGGGCCAACGTCCTGACTTTC
CASSLGGASGANVLTF
>TRBJ2-3|many|NA|TRBV25-1
TGTGCCAGCAGTGAAGCAGGCCTCGCGCAGTATTTT
CASSEAGLAQYF
>TRBJ2-4|few|NA|TRBV6-4
TGTGCCAGCAGCAGGGACTCTGCGGACATTCAGTACTTC
CASSRDSADIQYF
>TRBJ2-7|many|TRBD2|TRBV29-1
TGCAGCGTTGAAGGTACTAGCGGGAGCTCCTACGAGCAGTACTTC
CSVEGTSGSSYEQYF
>TRBJ2-1|few|TRBD2|TRBV20-1
TGCAGTGCTAGGAGGACTAGCGGGAGGGACAATGAGCAGTTCTTC
CSARRTSGRDNEQFF
>TRBJ1-4|many|NA|TRBV5-6
TGTGCCAGCAGCTCAGTAGGAACTAATGAAAAACTGTTTTTT
CASSSVGTNEKLFF
>TRBJ2-3|many|NA|TRBV7-2
TGTGCCAGCAGCTTACGCGGCACCTTGGATACGCAGTATTTT
CASSLRGTLDTQYF
>TRBJ2-1|many|TRBD2|TRBV5-1
TGCGCCAGCAGCACAGCACTAGCGGGAGCTTCCTACAATGAGCAGTTCTTC
CASSTALAGASYNEQFF
>TRBJ1-1|many|TRBD1|TRBV15
TGTGCCACCAGCAGCGAAAAAGTCGTGACAGGGAGCACTGAAGCTTTCTTT
CATSSEKVVTGSTEAFF
>TRBJ1-2|many|NA|TRBV5-8
TGTGCCAGCAGCACGACACCCTGGGCGGACTATGGCTACACCTTC
CASSTTPWADYGYTF
>TRBJ2-3|NA|TRBD2|TRBV7-2
TGTGCCAGCAGCTTAAACGTAGCGGGGACAGATACGCAGTATTTT
CASSLNVAGTDTQYF
>TRBJ2-7|many|NA|TRBV28
TGTGCCAGCAGTTCCACGGGGGCCGGCTACGAGCAGTACTTC
CASSSTGAGYEQYF
>TRBJ2-5|many|TRBD2|TRBV27
TGTGCCAGCAGTCCACTGGGACTAGCGGGAGTCAAAGAGACCCAGTACTTC
CASSPLGLAGVKETQYF
>TRBJ2-1|many|NA|TRBV5-1
TGCGCCAGCAGCTTGGAAGAACTAGCTGCACCCCGGAGTGAGCAGTTCTTC
CASSLEELAAPRSEQFF
>TRBJ2-7|many|NA|TRBV7-2
TGTGCCAGCAGCTCTGCCGGCTATCCCTACGAGCAGTACTTC
CASSSAGYPYEQYF
>TRBJ2-1|many|TRBD2|TRBV20-1
TGCAGTGCTAGACCCGGGACTAGCTTCAATGAGCAGTTCTTC
CSARPGTSFNEQFF
>TRBJ1-1|many|NA|TRBV20-1
TGCAGTGCTAGCGAACAGGGTGCCACTGAAGCTTTCTTT
CSASEQGATEAFF
>TRBJ2-7|many|TRBD1|TRBV6-2/TRBV6-3
TGTGCCAGCAGCGACAGGGATGTTAGAGGCGAGCAGTACTTC
CASSDRDVRGEQYF
>TRBJ2-1|few|NA|TRBV20-1
TGCAGTGCTACTGGCCTAGCACACTACAATGAGCAGTTCTTC
CSATGLAHYNEQFF
>TRBJ2-3|many|TRBD2|TRBV29-1
TGCAGCGTTTATGGGGCTAGCGGGAACACAGATACGCAGTATTTT
CSVYGASGNTDTQYF
>TRBJ2-7|NA|NA|TRBV5-6
TGTGCCAGCAGCTTGGTTCGGGGAGAATCAGGCTACGAGCAGTACTTC
CASSLVRGESGYEQYF
>TRBJ2-1|NA|TRBD2|TRBV5-1
TGCGCCAGCAGCAACGGACTAGAAGCCTACAATGAGCAGTTCTTC
CASSNGLEAYNEQFF
>TRBJ2-1|few|TRBD2|TRBV27
TGTGCCAGCAGTTTCTCCAGGGGCGGTGCTTGGGCTAGCGGGAGTTATAGTGAGCAGTTCTTC
CASSFSRGGAWASGSYSEQFF
>TRBJ1-6|few|NA|TRBV12-3/TRBV12-4
TGTGCCAGCAGTTTAGCGAGGTGGGGCAGTTTCCTCCACTTT
CASSLARWGSFLHF
>TRBJ2-5|many|NA|TRBV15
TGTGCCACCAGCAGAGATGGGCGGGAAGAGACCCAGTACTTC
CATSRDGREETQYF
>TRBJ2-7|many|NA|TRBV27
TGTGCCAGCAGAGTGTCAGGTGACTACGAGCAGTACTTC
CASRVSGDYEQYF
>TRBJ1-5|many|TRBD1|TRBV6-1
TGTGCCAGCAGTGCGAGACAGGGCCTCAATCAGCCCCAGCATTTT
CASSARQGLNQPQHF
>TRBJ2-1|many|TRBD2|TRBV29-1
TGCAGCGTTGTACGGGAGGGGTTGCTTGAGCAGTTCTTC
CSVVREGLLEQFF
>TRBJ2-1|few|NA|TRBV21-1
TGTGCCAGCAGCAAAGGGGGGAAGGGGGCGGGTTGGAATGAGCAGTTCTTC
CASSKGGKGAGWNEQFF
>TRBJ2-7|few|NA|TRBV20-1
TGCAGTGCTAGAGTTCAGGGGTCCCTCTACGAGCAGTACTTC
CSARVQGSLYEQYF
>TRBJ2-7|NA|NA|TRBV7-2
TGTGCCAGCAGCGATCCGCCCGGGGGCGCGTACGAGCAGTACTTC
CASSDPPGGAYEQYF
>TRBJ2-3|few|NA|TRBV20-1
TGCAGTGCTAGAGCGGCGGGGAGCACAGATACGCAGTATTTT
CSARAAGSTDTQYF
>TRBJ2-7|NA|NA|TRBV20-1
TGCAGTGCTCCGAACAGGCTCAACTCCTACGAGCAGTACTTC
CSAPNRLNSYEQYF